Shown below are 27 T cell receptor beta chains from a single sample sequenced in a study of OX40 agonist ivuxolimab in advanced cancers. Library creation used the immunoSEQ multiplex PCR assay. TCRdb obtained this table from immuneACCESS and retained in-frame rearrangements with V and J assigned. These tables miss some clones; where compared with another copy, unresolved V genes account for less than half of the shortfall, and the remainder is unexplained. Present in this sample are approximately 60,000 clones, about 83% of which were seen just once. The biggest ten clones account for around 30% of the sample. The specimen was CD4+ or CD8+ T cells sorted from blood, collected in a trial of the OX40 agonist ivuxolimab. These receptors originate from an adult with an advanced solid tumor such as melanoma, head and neck, liver or kidney cancer.

This clone was picked up a small number of times. The chain recombines TRBV7-2 with TRBJ1-1; the D is unclear. The CDR3 is made up of 13 amino acids. Germline-derived CDR1 and CDR2 are SGHTA and FQGNSA. V shed 5 bases and J shed 4 bases, with 11 bases lying between them. Here the CDR3 reads CASSLQTGTEAFF. For the CDR3, the DNA is TGTGCCAGCAGCCTCCAGACTGGCACTGAAGCTTTCTTT.

This clone has just a few counts. This sequence joins TRBV7-9 and TRBJ2-5; 8 positions match TRBD2. V lost 5 bases and J lost 2; bases outside the gene matches: 4. The CDR3 has 14 amino acids. CDR1 is SEHNR, CDR2 FQNEAQ, per germline (reference sequence). The CDR3 loop is CASSPGGYQETQYF. For the CDR3, the DNA is TGTGCCAGCAGCCCGGGGGGGTATCAAGAGACCCAGTACTTC.

CDR3 sequence: CASSSGTATDTQYF. DNA for the CDR3: TGCGCCAGCAGCTCCGGGACAGCCACAGATACGCAGTATTTT. The chain links TRBV5-1 to TRBJ2-3; TRBD1 matches 7 bases. The CDR3 length is 14 residues. CDR1 is SGHRS and CDR2 is YFSETQ in the germline V gene. The V gene end was trimmed by 3 bases and the J gene end by 2 bases; junction bases not matched to a gene: 3.

The chain employs TRBV10-3 and TRBJ1-5; possible D gene TRBD1, 5 bases. Germline CDR1 and CDR2: ENHRY and SYGVKD. Trimming shortened V by 4 bases and J by 9 bases, and 13 bases separated the two germline ends. The CDR3 has 13 amino acids. The CDR3 is CAISVGGDGPQHF. CDR3 DNA sequence: TGTGCCATCAGTGTTGGAGGGGACGGGCCCCAGCATTTT.

This clone appeared once. The chain has TRBV7-2 and TRBJ2-5, with TRBD1 matching 7 bases. The CDR3 runs to 17 residues. Germline CDR1 is SGHTA and CDR2 is FQGNSA. Germline trimming cut 5 bases from V and 3 bases from J; bases unmatched to any gene: 15. CDR3 in amino acids: CASSPRQGQGRKETQYF. CDR3 nucleotides: TGTGCCAGCAGCCCCCGACAGGGCCAGGGGCGTAAAGAGACCCAGTACTTC.

This clone was seen just once. The chain links TRBV6-1 to TRBJ2-5; TRBD1 is a possible D gene (6 bases). Germline V lookup: CDR1 MNHNS, CDR2 SASEGT. The V end lost 7 bases, the J end lost 7 bases, and 19 bases lay between the germline ends. The CDR3 length is 14 residues. CDR3 loop: CASNRKDSYWTQYF. The DNA for the CDR3 is TGTGCCAGCAATCGAAAGGACAGCTACTGGACCCAGTACTTC.

V usage is TRBV28 and J usage is TRBJ1-1; possible D gene TRBD1, 5 bases. Germline CDR1 is MDHEN and CDR2 is SYDVKM. Trimming pared 3 bases from V and 1 base from J, leaving 12 bases between. The CDR3 spans 15 residues. In DNA, the CDR3 is TGTGCCAGCAGTTTCTTCCGGGACGGGAACACTGAAGCTTTCTTT. Protein product: CASSFFRDGNTEAFF.

This clone has only a few counts. The chain uses TRBV28 and TRBJ1-2; D not resolved. V gave up 5 bases and J gave up 4 bases, with 11 bases separating them. Per the germline V gene, CDR1 is MDHEN and CDR2 is SYDVKM. The CDR3 spans 13 residues. CDR3 sequence: CASSPPRRYGYTF. The CDR3 DNA sequence: TGTGCCAGCAGTCCTCCGAGGCGCTATGGCTACACCTTC.

The chain employs TRBV7-9 and TRBJ2-3; 7 bases map to TRBD2. The CDR3 totals 16 residues. Losses at the gene ends were 5 bases for V and 3 bases for J; bases not matched to a gene: 11. Germline loops: CDR1 SEHNR, CDR2 FQNEAQ (reference sequence). The CDR3: CASSLLVGGRTDTQYF. The CDR3 DNA is TGTGCCAGCAGCCTTTTGGTGGGGGGGAGGACAGATACGCAGTATTTT.

This rearrangement joins TRBV10-3 to TRBJ2-1, with D tentatively TRBD2 (6 bases). CDR3 length: 13 residues. The V end was cut by 7 bases, the J end by 2 bases, with 9 bases between. CDR1 ENHRY and CDR2 SYGVKD come from the germline V gene. DNA for the CDR3: TGTGCCATCACGCGGGACCCCTACAATGAGCAGTTCTTC. Its translation is CAITRDPYNEQFF.

The genes are TRBV19 and TRBJ1-3; D not resolved. The CDR3 consists of 18 residues. Germline lookup yields CDR1 LNHDA and CDR2 SQIVND (reference sequence). V was clipped by 5 bases and J by 0 bases, with 20 bases between them. The CDR3 nucleotides are TGTGCCAGTAGTTCGCCGGGCCAACTAATATCCTCTGGAAACACCATATATTTT. Translated, it gives CASSSPGQLISSGNTIYF.

The CDR3 sequence: CASSTGTEFNQPQHF. Written as DNA, the CDR3 is TGTGCCAGCAGCACCGGGACAGAGTTTAATCAGCCCCAGCATTTT. This chain joins TRBV7-2 and TRBJ1-5, with 7 nucleotides matching TRBD1. Trimming removed 5 bases from V and 4 bases from J; junction bases left unmatched: 8. Germline CDR1 reads SGHTA; CDR2 reads FQGNSA. The CDR3 contains 15 residues.

This rearrangement joins TRBV11-1 to TRBJ2-7, with D unclear. V lost 2 bases, J lost 0 bases, and 8 bases lay in between. Germline CDR1 SGHAT, CDR2 FQDESV (reference sequence). The CDR3 contains 14 residues. This chain's CDR3 is CASSLRSGSYEQYF. For the CDR3, the DNA is TGTGCCAGCAGCTTACGTTCGGGCTCCTACGAGCAGTACTTC.

CDR3 loop: CASSSSPRSRNSPLHF. As DNA, the CDR3 is TGTGCCAGCAGCTCCTCTCCCCGCTCGCGGAATTCACCCCTCCACTTT. The chain combines TRBV7-2 with TRBJ1-6; D gene uncertain. Trimming left V 4 bases short and J 7 bases short, with 17 bases between. CDR3 length: 16 residues. Germline lookup yields CDR1 SGHTA and CDR2 FQGNSA. Full variable domain (remainder filled in from reference TRBV7-2 and TRBJ1-6): GAGVSQSPSNKVTEKGKDVELRCDPISGHTALYWYRQSLGQGLEFLIYFQGNSAPDKSGLPSDRFSAERTGGSVSTLTIQRTQQEDSAVYLCASSSSPRSRNSPLHFGNGTRLTVT.

V is TRBV19 and J is TRBJ1-1; no reliable D call. The CDR3 covers 17 residues. The germline V gene has CDR1 LNHDA and CDR2 SQIVND (reference sequence). The germline V and J ends were trimmed by 6 bases and 0 bases, with 20 bases remaining between them. The CDR3 nucleotides are TGTGCCAGTAGGGATGAGATCTCGCTCCCGATGAACACTGAAGCTTTCTTT. Translation gives CASRDEISLPMNTEAFF.

The sample holds one count of this clone. V gene TRBV5-1 combines with J gene TRBJ1-1; D perhaps matches TRBD1 (6 bases). The CDR3 spans 19 residues. CDR1 and CDR2 (germline): SGHRS, YFSETQ. Trimming shortened V by 1 base and J by 0 bases, and 22 bases separated the two germline ends. The CDR3: CASSLIGTTNPSMNTEAFF. The DNA of the CDR3 is TGCGCCAGCAGCTTGATAGGGACAACAAACCCTTCCATGAACACTGAAGCTTTCTTT.

This clone was counted only a few times. The rearrangement uses TRBV25-1 and TRBJ1-6; D is perhaps TRBD1 (6 bases). V was cut by 5 bases and J by 10 bases, with 15 bases left in between. This CDR3 has 14 amino acids. In germline, CDR1 is MGHDK, CDR2 SYGVNS. The CDR3: CASSLVQGNSPLHF. CDR3 nucleotide sequence: TGTGCCAGCAGTCTTGTACAGGGAAACTCACCCCTCCACTTT.

The V gene is TRBV7-2, the J gene TRBJ2-7; 8 bases align to TRBD1. The ends lost 2 bases at V and 0 bases at J; junction bases unmatched: 12. The CDR3 contains 18 residues. Germline CDR1 reads SGHTA; CDR2 reads FQGNSA. CDR3 loop: CASSLSVGRTGGSYEQYF. In DNA form, the CDR3 reads TGTGCCAGCAGCTTATCAGTTGGGCGAACAGGGGGCTCCTACGAGCAGTACTTC.

This chain uses TRBV6-1 with TRBJ1-1; D is unclear. This CDR3 is 9 amino acids long. V gave up 5 bases and J gave up 12 bases, with 7 bases separating them. Germline-derived CDR1 and CDR2 are MNHNS and SASEGT. CDR3 loop: CASSFSTFF. As DNA, the CDR3 is TGTGCCAGCAGTTTCAGTACTTTCTTT.

The genes are TRBV30 and TRBJ2-2; 9 bases are a match to TRBD2. Per germline, CDR1 GTSNPN and CDR2 SVGIG (reference sequence). This CDR3 comprises 15 residues. V lost 0 bases and J lost 5; bases outside the gene matches: 4. As DNA, the CDR3 is TGTGCCTGGAGTGTTAGCGGGAGAGAAACCGGGGAGCTGTTTTTT. It specifies CAWSVSGRETGELFF. The entire variable domain, with the rest obtained from reference TRBV30 and TRBJ2-2, is as follows: SQTIHQWPATLVQPVGSPLSLECTVEGTSNPNLYWYRQAAGRGLQLLFYSVGIGQISSEVPQNLSASRPQDRQFILSSKKLLLSDSGFYLCAWSVSGRETGELFFGEGSRLTVL.

The V gene is TRBV27, the J gene TRBJ1-4; D might be TRBD1 (5 bases). V was pared by 7 bases and J by 5 bases, with 23 bases between. CDR1 is MNHEY, CDR2 SMNVEV, per germline (reference sequence). This CDR3 is 17 amino acids long. CDR3 DNA sequence: TGTGCCAGCACCACTCGGACCGCGGGGGGAGGAAATGAAAAACTGTTTTTT. The encoded protein is CASTTRTAGGGNEKLFF.

The CDR3 sequence: CASRDPGANLEQYF. Written as DNA, the CDR3 is TGTGCCAGCAGGGACCCGGGCGCAAACCTCGAGCAGTACTTC. The chain recombines TRBV7-4 with TRBJ2-7; D gene uncertain. The CDR3 is made up of 14 amino acids. CDR1 is SGHVT, CDR2 SQSDAQ, per germline. The V gene lost 6 bases and the J gene lost 6 bases, with 18 bases spanning the gap.

The rearrangement joins TRBV4-3 to TRBJ2-1; possible D gene TRBD2, 6 bases. The germline V gene has CDR1 LGHNA and CDR2 YSLEER. The CDR3 is 15 residues long. The V end lost 0 bases, the J end lost 9 bases, and 15 bases lay between the germline ends. The CDR3, as DNA: TGCGCCAGCAGCCAAGACTCGCGTTTGGGGGGTGAGCAGTTCTTC. Amino acid sequence: CASSQDSRLGGEQFF.

V usage is TRBV4-1 and J usage is TRBJ1-3; D is perhaps TRBD1 (5 bases). This CDR3 is built from 16 residues. Trimming pared 1 base from V and 2 bases from J, leaving 12 bases between. Germline assignment: CDR1 MGHRA and CDR2 YSYEKL. DNA of the CDR3: TGCGCCAGCAGCCAAGCGGACACCCGGGCTGGAAACACCATATATTTT. Translation: CASSQADTRAGNTIYF.

In DNA form, the CDR3 reads TGTGCCACCAGCCTCAGGGTGAGCACAGATACGCAGTATTTT. This gives the protein CATSLRVSTDTQYF. The V gene is TRBV15, the J gene TRBJ2-3, with TRBD1 as a possible D gene (5 bases). Trimming took 5 bases from V and 0 from J, leaving 9 bases between them. The CDR3 contains 14 residues. Germline CDR1 is LNHNV and CDR2 is YYDKDF (reference sequence).

V is TRBV7-2 and J is TRBJ1-4; D is unresolved. V gave up 4 bases and J gave up 4 bases, with 10 bases separating them. The CDR3 contains 14 residues. CDR1 is SGHTA and CDR2 is FQGNSA in the germline V gene. The CDR3 sequence is CASSSNRGNEKLFF. The CDR3 DNA is TGTGCCAGCAGCTCCAATCGGGGTAATGAAAAACTGTTTTTT.

This clone turned up a few times. This sequence joins TRBV5-4 and TRBJ2-1; maybe TRBD2 (6 bases). Trimming took off 4 bases at V and 0 bases at J, with 11 bases between the two ends. Looked up from germline, CDR1 is SGHNT and CDR2 is YYREEE (reference sequence). There are 15 residues in the CDR3. The CDR3 DNA sequence: TGTGCCAGCAGCGATGCGGGGAGCTCCTACAATGAGCAGTTCTTC. This gives the protein CASSDAGSSYNEQFF.